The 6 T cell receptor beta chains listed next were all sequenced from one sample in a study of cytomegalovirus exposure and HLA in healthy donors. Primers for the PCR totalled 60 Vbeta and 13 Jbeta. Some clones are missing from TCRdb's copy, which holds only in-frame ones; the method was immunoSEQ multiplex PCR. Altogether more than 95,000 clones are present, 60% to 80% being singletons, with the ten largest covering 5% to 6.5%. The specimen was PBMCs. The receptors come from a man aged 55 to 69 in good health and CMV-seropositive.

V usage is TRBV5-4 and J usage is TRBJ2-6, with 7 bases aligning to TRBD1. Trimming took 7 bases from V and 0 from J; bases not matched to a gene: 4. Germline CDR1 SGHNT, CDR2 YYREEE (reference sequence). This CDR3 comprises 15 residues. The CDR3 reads CASAQGTSGANVLTF. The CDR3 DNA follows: TGTGCCAGCGCACAGGGGACCTCTGGGGCCAACGTCCTGACTTTC. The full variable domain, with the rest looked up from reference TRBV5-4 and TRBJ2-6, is ETGVTQSPTHLIKTRGQQVTLRCSSQSGHNTVSWYQQALGQGPQFIFQYYREEENGRGNFPPRFSGLQFPNYSSELNVNALELDDSALYLCASAQGTSGANVLTFGAGSRLTVL.

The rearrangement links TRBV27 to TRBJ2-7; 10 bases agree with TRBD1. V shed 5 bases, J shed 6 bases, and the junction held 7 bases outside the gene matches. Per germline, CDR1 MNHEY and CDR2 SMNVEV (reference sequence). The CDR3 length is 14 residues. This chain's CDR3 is CASSTGQGRGEQYF. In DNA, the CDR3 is TGTGCCAGCAGTACGGGACAGGGGAGGGGCGAGCAGTACTTC.

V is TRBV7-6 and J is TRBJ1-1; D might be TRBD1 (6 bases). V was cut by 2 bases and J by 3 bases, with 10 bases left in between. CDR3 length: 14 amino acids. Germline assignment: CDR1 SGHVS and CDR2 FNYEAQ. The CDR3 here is CASSLRQADTEAFF. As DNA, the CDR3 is TGTGCCAGCAGCTTACGACAGGCGGACACTGAAGCTTTCTTT.

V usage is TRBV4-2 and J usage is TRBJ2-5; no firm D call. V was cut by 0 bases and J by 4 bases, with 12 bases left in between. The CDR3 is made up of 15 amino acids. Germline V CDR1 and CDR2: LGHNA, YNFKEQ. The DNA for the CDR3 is TGTGCCAGCAGCCAAGATCAACGACATCCAGAGACCCAGTACTTC. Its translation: CASSQDQRHPETQYF.

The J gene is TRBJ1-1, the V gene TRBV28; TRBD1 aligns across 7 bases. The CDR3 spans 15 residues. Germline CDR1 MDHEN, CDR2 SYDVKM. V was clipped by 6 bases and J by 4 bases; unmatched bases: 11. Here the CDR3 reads CASSPPYRGGTEAFF. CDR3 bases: TGTGCCAGCAGCCCACCTTACAGGGGCGGCACTGAAGCTTTCTTT.

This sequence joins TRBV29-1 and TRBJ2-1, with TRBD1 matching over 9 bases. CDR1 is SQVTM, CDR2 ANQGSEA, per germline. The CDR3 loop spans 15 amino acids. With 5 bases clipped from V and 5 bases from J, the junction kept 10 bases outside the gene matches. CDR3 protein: CSVFPGQGKDNEQFF. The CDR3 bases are TGCAGCGTTTTCCCGGGACAGGGAAAGGACAATGAGCAGTTCTTC.